This T cell receptor (beta chain) was found in a study of T-cell reconstitution after alpha-beta-depleted transplantation in children. Study-level results: At one year after transplant, newly produced T cells mostly accounted for T-cell counts and diversity. Reportedly, alpha-beta T cells present about two months post-transplant originated from several hundred expanded clones of graft origin.

This clonotype was recorded once. The target antigen is unknown. A read error may account for a junction end that differs from germline. Germline values: CDR1 SGDLS, CDR2 YYNGEE. The CDR3 runs 14 residues. Preparation of the TCRbeta library used unique molecular identifiers. TCRdb recomputed calls from the PCR reads with MiXCR, one row per CDR3 protein. The sample has fewer than 550,000 distinct CDR3 sequences, over 10% seen once. The sequenced sample was PBMCs, mostly from graft donor cells, obtained 180 days after TCRalphabeta/CD19-depleted stem cell transplant. This TCR came from a female patient between 2 and 15 years old who had a stem cell transplant for aplastic anemia, so the T cells may come from the graft donor. The chain links TRBV9 to TRBJ1-1; D unclear. The CDR3: CASSGVGMNTDAFF. DNA of the CDR3: TGTGCCAGCAGCGGTGTGGGGATGAACACTGACGCTTTCTTT. The full variable domain, completed using reference TRBV9 and TRBJ1-1, is DSGVTQTPKHLITATGQRVTLRCSPRSGDLSVYWYQQSLDQGLQFLIQYYNGEERAKGNILERFSAQQFPDLHSELNLSSLELGDSALYFCASSGVGMNTDAFFGQGTRLTVV.